This TCR beta chain was identified in a study of control samples from healthy donors and cancer patients (dated by TCRdb to 2018 to 2021). On this clone itself: The clone's antigen remains unknown. No per-base quality is available; no much larger clone lies one base away.

To prepare the library, the immunoSEQ multiplex PCR assay was applied. The source is immuneACCESS, and TCRdb retained only in-frame sequences with V and J called. Part of the clones is not carried over; for the studies checked, unresolved V genes explain less than half of this, and the remainder is unexplained. For this sample there are over 85,000 clones; 70% to 85% appear just once. Around 40% of the sample is held by the ten biggest clonotypes. CDR1 and CDR2 are drawn from the germline V gene: SGHVS, FQNEAQ. Trimming takes 2 bases off V and 6 bases off J; junction bases not matched to a gene: 12. The CDR3 measures 17 amino acids from cysteine to phenylalanine. Only the CDR3 part of the read is kept: 51 bases, read in frame from the first base.

The specimen sequenced was PBMCs. The source is a man between 65 and 80 years old with lung cancer. Recombination joined TRBV7-8 with TRBJ2-1, and 8 junction bases match TRBD2. The DNA sequence is given as TGTGCCAGCAGCTTAATTATCGTCGGGGGGGGCATCAATGAGCAGTTCTTC. This encodes CASSLIIVGGGINEQFF.